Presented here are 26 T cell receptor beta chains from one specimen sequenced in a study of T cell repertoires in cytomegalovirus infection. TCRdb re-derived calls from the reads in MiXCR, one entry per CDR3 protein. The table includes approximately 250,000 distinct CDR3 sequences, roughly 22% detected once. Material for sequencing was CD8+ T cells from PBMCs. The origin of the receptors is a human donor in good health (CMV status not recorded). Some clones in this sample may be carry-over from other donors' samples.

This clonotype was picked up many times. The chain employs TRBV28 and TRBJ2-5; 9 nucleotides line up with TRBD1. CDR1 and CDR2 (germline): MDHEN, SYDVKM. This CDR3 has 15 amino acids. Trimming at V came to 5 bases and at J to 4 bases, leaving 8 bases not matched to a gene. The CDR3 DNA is TGTGCCAGCAGTGCCCCGGGACAGGGAGGAGAGACCCAGTACTTC. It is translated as CASSAPGQGGETQYF.

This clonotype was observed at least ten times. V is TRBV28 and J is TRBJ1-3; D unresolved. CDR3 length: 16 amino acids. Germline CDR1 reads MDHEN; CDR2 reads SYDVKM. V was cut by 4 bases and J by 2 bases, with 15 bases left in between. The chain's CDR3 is CASSSPYKETGNTIYF. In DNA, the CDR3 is TGTGCCAGCAGTTCCCCCTACAAAGAAACTGGAAACACCATATATTTT.

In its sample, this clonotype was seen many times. CDR3 bases: TGTGCCAGCAGCTTGTACTTAGGGTCCAACTATGGCTACACCTTC. This translates into CASSLYLGSNYGYTF. The chain joins TRBV7-6 to TRBJ1-2, with D unclear. Trimming took 3 bases from V and 2 from J, leaving 13 bases between them. This CDR3 contains 15 residues. Germline assignment: CDR1 SGHVS and CDR2 FNYEAQ.

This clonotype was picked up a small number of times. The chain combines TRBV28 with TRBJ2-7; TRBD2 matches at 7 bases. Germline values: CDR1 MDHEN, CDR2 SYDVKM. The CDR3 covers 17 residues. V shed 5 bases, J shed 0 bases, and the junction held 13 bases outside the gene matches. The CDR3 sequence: CASSPLGGGYFSYEQYF. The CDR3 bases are TGTGCCAGCAGTCCCCTGGGGGGGGGTTACTTCTCCTACGAGCAGTACTTC.

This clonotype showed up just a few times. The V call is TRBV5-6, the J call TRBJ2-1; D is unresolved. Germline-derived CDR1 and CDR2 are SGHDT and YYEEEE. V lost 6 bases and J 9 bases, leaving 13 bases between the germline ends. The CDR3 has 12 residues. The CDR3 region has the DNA TGTGCCAGCAATCTCGTCCGTGGTGAGCAGTTCTTC. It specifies CASNLVRGEQFF.

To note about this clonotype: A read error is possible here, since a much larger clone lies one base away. The CDR3 DNA reads as TGTACCAGCAGCTTATCATCCCTTTGGGATGAGCAGTTCTTC. Protein: CTSSLSSLWDEQFF. J is TRBJ2-1 and V is TRBV7-2; D uncertain. The germline V gene has CDR1 SGHTA and CDR2 FQGNSA. This CDR3 is 14 amino acids long. Deletions cut 2 bases from V and 8 bases from J, with 13 bases between.

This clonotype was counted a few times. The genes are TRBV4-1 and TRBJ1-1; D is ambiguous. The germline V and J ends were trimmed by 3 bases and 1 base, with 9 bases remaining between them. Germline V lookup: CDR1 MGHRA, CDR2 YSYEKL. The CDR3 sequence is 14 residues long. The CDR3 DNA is TGCGCCAGCAGCCAGGGAACTTGGAACACTGAAGCTTTCTTT. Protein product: CASSQGTWNTEAFF.

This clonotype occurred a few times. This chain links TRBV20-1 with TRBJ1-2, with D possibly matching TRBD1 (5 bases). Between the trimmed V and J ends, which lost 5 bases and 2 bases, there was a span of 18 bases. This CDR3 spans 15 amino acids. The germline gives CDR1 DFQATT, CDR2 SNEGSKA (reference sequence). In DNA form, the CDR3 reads TGCAGTGCTTACCCCCGCGGGGGGGAAAACTATGGCTACACCTTC. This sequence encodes CSAYPRGGENYGYTF.

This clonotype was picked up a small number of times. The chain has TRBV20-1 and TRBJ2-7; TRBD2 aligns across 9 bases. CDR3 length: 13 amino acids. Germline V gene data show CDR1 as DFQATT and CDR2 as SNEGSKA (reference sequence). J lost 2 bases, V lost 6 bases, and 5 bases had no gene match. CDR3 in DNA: TGCAGTGCCTATAGCGGGGGCCCCTACGAGCAGTACTTC. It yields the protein CSAYSGGPYEQYF.

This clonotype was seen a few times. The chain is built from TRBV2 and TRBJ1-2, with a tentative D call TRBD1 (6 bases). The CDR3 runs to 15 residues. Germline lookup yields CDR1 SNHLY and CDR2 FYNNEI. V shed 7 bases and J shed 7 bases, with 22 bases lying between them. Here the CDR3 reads CASKTGNSLTSGYTF. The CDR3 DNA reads TGTGCCAGCAAAACAGGGAATTCCCTAACTAGTGGCTACACCTTC. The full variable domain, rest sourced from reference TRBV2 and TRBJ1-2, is EPEVTQTPSHQVTQMGQEVILRCVPISNHLYFYWYRQILGQKVEFLVSFYNNEISEKSEIFDDQFSVERPDGSNFTLKIRSTKLEDSAMYFCASKTGNSLTSGYTFGSGTRLTVV.

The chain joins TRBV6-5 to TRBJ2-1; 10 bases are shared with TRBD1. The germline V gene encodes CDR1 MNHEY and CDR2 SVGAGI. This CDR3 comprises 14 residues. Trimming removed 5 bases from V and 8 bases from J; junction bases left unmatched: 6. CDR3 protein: CASSDRGQWYEQFF. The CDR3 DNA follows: TGTGCCAGCAGTGACAGGGGGCAATGGTATGAGCAGTTCTTC.

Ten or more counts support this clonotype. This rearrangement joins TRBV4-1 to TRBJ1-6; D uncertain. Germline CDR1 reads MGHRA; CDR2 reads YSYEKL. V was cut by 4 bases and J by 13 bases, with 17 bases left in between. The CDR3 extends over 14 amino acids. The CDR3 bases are TGCGCCAGCAGCCTCGAATACGCTTCGGACCCCCTCCACTTT. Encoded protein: CASSLEYASDPLHF.

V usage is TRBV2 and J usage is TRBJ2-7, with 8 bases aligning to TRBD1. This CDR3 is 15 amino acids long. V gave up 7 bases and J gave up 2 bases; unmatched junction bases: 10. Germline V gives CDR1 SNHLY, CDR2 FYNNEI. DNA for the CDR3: TGTGCCAGCACCACACCCGGGACAGGTACCTACGAGCAGTACTTC. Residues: CASTTPGTGTYEQYF.

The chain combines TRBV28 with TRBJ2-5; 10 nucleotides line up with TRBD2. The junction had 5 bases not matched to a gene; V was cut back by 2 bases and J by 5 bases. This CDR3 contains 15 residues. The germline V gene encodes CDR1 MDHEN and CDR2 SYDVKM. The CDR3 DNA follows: TGTGCCAGCAGTTTACTAGCGGGGGTCCCGGAGACCCAGTACTTC. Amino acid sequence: CASSLLAGVPETQYF.

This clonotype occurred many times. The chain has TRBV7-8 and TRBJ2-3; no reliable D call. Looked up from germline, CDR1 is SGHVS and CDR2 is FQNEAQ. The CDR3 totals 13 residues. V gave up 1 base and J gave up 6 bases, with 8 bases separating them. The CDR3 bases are TGTGCCAGCAGCTTAGAAGTGGGGGATACGCAGTATTTT. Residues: CASSLEVGDTQYF.

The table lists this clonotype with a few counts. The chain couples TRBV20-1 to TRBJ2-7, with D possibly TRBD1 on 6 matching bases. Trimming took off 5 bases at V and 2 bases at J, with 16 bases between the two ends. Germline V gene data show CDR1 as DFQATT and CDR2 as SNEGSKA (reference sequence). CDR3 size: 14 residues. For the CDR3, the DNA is TGCAGTGCTTTATACCGTGAGGGGGCCTACGAGCAGTACTTC. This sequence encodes CSALYREGAYEQYF.

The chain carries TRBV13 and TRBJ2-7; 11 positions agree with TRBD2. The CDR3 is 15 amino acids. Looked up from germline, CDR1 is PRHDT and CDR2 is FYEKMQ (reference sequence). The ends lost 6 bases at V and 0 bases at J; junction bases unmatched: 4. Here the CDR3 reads CASRELAGDSYEQYF. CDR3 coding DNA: TGTGCCAGCAGGGAACTAGCGGGGGACTCCTACGAGCAGTACTTC.

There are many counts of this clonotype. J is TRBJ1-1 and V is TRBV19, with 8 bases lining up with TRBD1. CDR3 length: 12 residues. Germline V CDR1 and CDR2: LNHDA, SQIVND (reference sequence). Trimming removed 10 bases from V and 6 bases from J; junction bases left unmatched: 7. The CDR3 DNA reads TGTGCCACCAGACAGGGGATCGCTGAAGCTTTCTTT. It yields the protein CATRQGIAEAFF.

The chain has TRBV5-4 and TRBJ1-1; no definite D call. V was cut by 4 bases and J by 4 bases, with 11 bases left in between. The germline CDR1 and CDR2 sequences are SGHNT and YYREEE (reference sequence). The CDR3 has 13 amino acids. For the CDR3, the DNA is TGTGCCAGCAGCCCGTACATCCGCACTGAAGCTTTCTTT. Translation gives CASSPYIRTEAFF.

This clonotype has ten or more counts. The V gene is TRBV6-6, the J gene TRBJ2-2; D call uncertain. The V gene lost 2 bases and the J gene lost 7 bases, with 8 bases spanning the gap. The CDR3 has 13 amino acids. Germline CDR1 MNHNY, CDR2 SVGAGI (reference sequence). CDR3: CASSYPRDGELFF. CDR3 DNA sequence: TGTGCCAGCAGTTACCCCCGTGACGGGGAGCTGTTTTTT.

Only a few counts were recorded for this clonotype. In DNA form, the CDR3 reads TGTGCCAGCAGCTTAGCCTCAGGGTTCGCCGGGGAGCTGTTTTTT. The encoded protein is CASSLASGFAGELFF. The J gene is TRBJ2-2, the V gene TRBV7-9, with D tentatively TRBD1 (5 bases). This CDR3 is 15 amino acids long. The germline V and J ends were trimmed by 0 bases and 6 bases, with 11 bases remaining between them. CDR1 is SEHNR and CDR2 is FQNEAQ in the germline V gene (reference sequence). Together with reference TRBV7-9 and TRBJ2-2, the CDR3 gives the full variable domain: DTGVSQNPRHKITKRGQNVTFRCDPISEHNRLYWYRQTLGQGPEFLTYFQNEAQLEKSRLLSDRFSAERPKGSFSTLEIQRTEQGDSAMYLCASSLASGFAGELFFGEGSRLTVL.

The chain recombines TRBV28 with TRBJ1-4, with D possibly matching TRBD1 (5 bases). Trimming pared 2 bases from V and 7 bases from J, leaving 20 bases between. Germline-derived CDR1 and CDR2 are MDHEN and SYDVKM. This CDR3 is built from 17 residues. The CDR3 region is CASSLIGTGYTGEKLFF. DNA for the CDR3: TGTGCCAGCAGTTTAATCGGAACAGGCTACACCGGTGAAAAACTGTTTTTT.

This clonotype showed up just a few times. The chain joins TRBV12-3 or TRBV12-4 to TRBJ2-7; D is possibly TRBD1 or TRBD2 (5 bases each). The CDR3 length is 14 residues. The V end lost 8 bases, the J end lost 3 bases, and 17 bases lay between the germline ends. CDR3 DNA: TGTGCCAGCGCTCGTCGGGACCGGGACTACGAGCAGTACTTC. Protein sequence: CASARRDRDYEQYF.

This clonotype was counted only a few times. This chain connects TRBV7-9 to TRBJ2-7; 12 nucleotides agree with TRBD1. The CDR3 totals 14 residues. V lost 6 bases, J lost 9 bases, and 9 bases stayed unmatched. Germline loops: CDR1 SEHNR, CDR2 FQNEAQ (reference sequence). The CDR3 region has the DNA TGTGCCAGCAGTTCCGGGACAGGGGGCTTGTGGCAGTACTTC. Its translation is CASSSGTGGLWQYF.

The CDR3 DNA is TGTGCCAGCAGCGGAGCGGGGGGAGATACGCAGTATTTT. Protein: CASSGAGGDTQYF. This sequence joins TRBV11-3 and TRBJ2-3; 9 positions agree with TRBD2. The CDR3 contains 13 residues. The V segment lost 5 bases and the J segment 5 bases; nucleotides outside the gene matches: 2. The germline CDR1 and CDR2 sequences are SGHNT and YENEEA. Complete variable domain (other parts from reference TRBV11-3 and TRBJ2-3): EAGVVQSPRYKIIEKKQPVAFWCNPISGHNTLYWYLQNLGQGPELLIRYENEEAVDDSQLPKDRFSAERLKGVDSTLKIQPAELGDSAVYLCASSGAGGDTQYFGPGTRLTVL.

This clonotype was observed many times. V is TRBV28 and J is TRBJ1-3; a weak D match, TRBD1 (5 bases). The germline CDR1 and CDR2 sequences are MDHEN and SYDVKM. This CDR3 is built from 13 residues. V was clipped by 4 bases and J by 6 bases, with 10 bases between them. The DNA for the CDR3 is TGTGCCAGCAGTTGGGACGGATTAAACACCATATATTTT. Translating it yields CASSWDGLNTIYF.